What follows are 18 T cell receptor beta chains derived from one specimen sequenced in a study of cytomegalovirus exposure and HLA in healthy donors. Amplification used 60 Vbeta primers and 13 Jbeta primers. Method: immunoSEQ multiplex PCR; TCRdb's copy keeps in-frame clones and lacks some. This table holds around 210,000 clones, 70% to 90% found once. The specimen was PBMCs. These TCRs come from a girl aged 2 to 10 in good health and CMV-seronegative.

The rearrangement uses TRBV18 and TRBJ2-1; 12 bases are a match to TRBD2. The CDR3 is made up of 16 amino acids. Trimming took 6 bases from V and 0 from J; bases not matched to a gene: 3. CDR1 and CDR2 (germline): KGHSH, LQKENI. CDR3 coding DNA: TGTGCCAGCTCGGGACTAGCGGGCAGCTCCTACAATGAGCAGTTCTTC. This codes for CASSGLAGSSYNEQFF. The full variable domain, its missing parts supplied by reference TRBV18 and TRBJ2-1, is NAGVMQNPRHLVRRRGQEARLRCSPMKGHSHVYWYRQLPEEGLKFMVYLQKENIIDESGMPKERFSAEFPKEGPSILRIQQVVRGDSAAYFCASSGLAGSSYNEQFFGPGTRLTVL.

The V call is TRBV11-2, the J call TRBJ1-5; TRBD1 aligns across 7 bases. Germline lookup yields CDR1 SGHAT and CDR2 FQNNGV. The CDR3 covers 15 residues. Germline trimming cut 5 bases from V and 3 bases from J; bases unmatched to any gene: 7. The CDR3 reads CASSRTGAVNQPQHF. For the CDR3, the DNA is TGTGCCAGCAGCCGAACAGGGGCCGTCAATCAGCCCCAGCATTTT.

In this sample, this clone turned up once. This chain connects TRBV7-2 to TRBJ1-5; TRBD1 matches 7 bases. Germline V gene sequence: CDR1 SGHTA, CDR2 FQGNSA. CDR3 length: 15 residues. The ends lost 5 bases at V and 1 base at J; junction bases unmatched: 5. The CDR3 DNA follows: TGTGCCAGCAGCCTGGAACAGGGGAGCAATCAGCCCCAGCATTTT. Translated, it gives CASSLEQGSNQPQHF. The whole variable domain, remainder taken from reference TRBV7-2 and TRBJ1-5, is GAGVSQSPSNKVTEKGKDVELRCDPISGHTALYWYRQSLGQGLEFLIYFQGNSAPDKSGLPSDRFSAERTGGSVSTLTIQRTQQEDSAVYLCASSLEQGSNQPQHFGDGTRLSIL.

The chain employs TRBV19 and TRBJ1-1; possible D gene TRBD1, 6 bases. CDR3 length: 14 residues. CDR1 LNHDA and CDR2 SQIVND come from the germline V gene (reference sequence). V lost 5 bases to trimming and J lost 1 base, with 11 bases between them. The CDR3 protein is CASSPDRWNTEAFF. CDR3 DNA: TGTGCCAGTAGTCCTGACAGGTGGAACACTGAAGCTTTCTTT.

The chain links TRBV7-8 to TRBJ1-3, with a weak D call TRBD1 (5 bases). V dropped 0 bases and J dropped 5 bases, with 14 bases sitting between them. The CDR3 loop spans 16 amino acids. CDR1 is SGHVS and CDR2 is FQNEAQ in the germline V gene. Here the CDR3 reads CASSLADSPWRNTIYF. The CDR3 nucleotides read TGTGCCAGCAGCTTAGCTGACAGCCCCTGGAGAAACACCATATATTTT.

This clone turned up a few times. V is TRBV6-1 and J is TRBJ2-7; 9 nucleotides align to TRBD1. Germline CDR1 is MNHNS and CDR2 is SASEGT. The CDR3 loop spans 13 amino acids. V lost 11 bases, J lost 2 bases, and 7 bases stayed unmatched. The CDR3 loop is CACKGQGTYEQYF. For the CDR3, the DNA is TGTGCCTGCAAAGGACAGGGGACCTACGAGCAGTACTTC.

This chain links TRBV7-6 with TRBJ1-2; TRBD1 matches at 8 bases. The CDR3 length is 13 residues. V shed 5 bases, J shed 4 bases, and the junction held 3 bases outside the gene matches. Germline CDR1 SGHVS, CDR2 FNYEAQ. The CDR3 loop is CASSRGQVYGYTF. The CDR3 coding sequence is TGTGCCAGCAGCCGGGGACAGGTCTATGGCTACACCTTC.

The V and J genes are TRBV5-5 and TRBJ2-7, with 13 bases fitting TRBD2. J lost 0 bases, V lost 3 bases, and 12 bases had no gene match. Germline CDR1 and CDR2: SGHKS and YYEKEE (reference sequence). The CDR3 is 19 residues long. The CDR3 here is CASSSRQGTSGTSSYEQYF. The CDR3 region has the DNA TGTGCCAGCAGCTCCCGTCAGGGGACTAGCGGGACGAGCTCCTACGAGCAGTACTTC.

A note on this clone: Other DNA variants within this sample encode the same CDR3. V usage is TRBV6-5 and J usage is TRBJ1-1, with D unclear. CDR3 length: 11 amino acids. V was trimmed by 6 bases and J by 4 bases, leaving 6 bases between them. CDR1 and CDR2 from the germline V gene are MNHEY and SVGAGI. The CDR3 DNA reads as TGTGCCAGCAGGACGGGCACTGAAGCTTTCTTT. Translation: CASRTGTEAFF.

The J gene is TRBJ1-5, the V gene TRBV6-1; possibly TRBD1 for D (6 bases). V shed 7 bases and J shed 7 bases, with 14 bases lying between them. This CDR3 spans 13 amino acids. Germline V CDR1 and CDR2: MNHNS, SASEGT. CDR3 in amino acids: CASTNTGLQPQHF. In DNA form, the CDR3 reads TGTGCCAGCACCAATACAGGGTTACAGCCCCAGCATTTT.

This clone was picked up a small number of times. V is TRBV7-9 and J is TRBJ2-3, with 14 nucleotides matching TRBD2. Germline CDR1 and CDR2: SEHNR and FQNEAQ (reference sequence). The CDR3 has 17 amino acids. V was clipped by 5 bases and J by 4 bases; unmatched bases: 8. The CDR3 region is CASSPGLAGGRSDTQYF. CDR3 DNA: TGTGCCAGCAGCCCCGGACTAGCGGGAGGTAGATCAGATACGCAGTATTTT.

The chain recombines TRBV7-7 with TRBJ2-1; 11 nucleotides match TRBD1. The CDR3 has 15 residues. J gave up 6 bases and V 5 bases, and 6 bases lay outside the gene matches. Germline V CDR1 and CDR2: SSHAT, FNYEAQ (reference sequence). This chain's CDR3 is CASSPGQGAVNEQFF. CDR3 nucleotides: TGTGCCAGCAGCCCCGGACAGGGGGCCGTCAATGAGCAGTTCTTC.

The genes are TRBV27 and TRBJ2-5; 7 bases fit TRBD2. Germline values: CDR1 MNHEY, CDR2 SMNVEV (reference sequence). This CDR3 has 15 amino acids. V was pared by 4 bases and J by 4 bases, with 9 bases of the junction left unmatched. The CDR3 here is CASSSGLAEGETQYF. The CDR3 nucleotides read TGTGCCAGCAGTTCCGGGCTAGCGGAGGGAGAGACCCAGTACTTC.

The chain employs TRBV27 and TRBJ2-7, with 8 positions matching TRBD1. The CDR3 totals 14 residues. J was trimmed by 1 base and V by 7 bases; bases with no gene match: 6. Germline V lookup: CDR1 MNHEY, CDR2 SMNVEV (reference sequence). The CDR3 is CASTQGGRSYEQYF. In DNA form, the CDR3 reads TGTGCCAGCACACAGGGGGGTCGATCCTACGAGCAGTACTTC.

In this sample, this clone turned up once. The CDR3 here is CASSEAGKMYNEQFF. For the CDR3, the DNA is TGTGCCAGCAGCGAAGCGGGGAAAATGTACAATGAGCAGTTCTTC. This rearrangement joins TRBV11-3 to TRBJ2-1, with 7 bases fitting TRBD2. This CDR3 has 15 amino acids. Trimming took 5 bases from V and 4 from J; bases not matched to a gene: 8. Germline V CDR1 and CDR2: SGHNT, YENEEA. Full variable domain (rest looked up from reference TRBV11-3 and TRBJ2-1): EAGVVQSPRYKIIEKKQPVAFWCNPISGHNTLYWYLQNLGQGPELLIRYENEEAVDDSQLPKDRFSAERLKGVDSTLKIQPAELGDSAVYLCASSEAGKMYNEQFFGPGTRLTVL.

The chain combines TRBV4-1 with TRBJ1-5, with TRBD1 as a possible D gene (5 bases). Germline V lookup: CDR1 MGHRA, CDR2 YSYEKL. The V end was cut by 0 bases, the J end by 3 bases, with 15 bases between. This CDR3 is 17 amino acids long. The CDR3 region has the DNA TGCGCCAGCAGCCAAGAACCCTTTAAGACAGTCAATCAGCCCCAGCATTTT. Translating gives CASSQEPFKTVNQPQHF.

This sequence joins TRBV23-1 and TRBJ2-5; no definite D call. TRBV23-1 is filed as an ORF, its function uncertain. This CDR3 is built from 14 residues. V lost 1 base and J 5 bases, leaving 11 bases between the germline ends. CDR3 protein: CASSQFIPFETQYF. The CDR3 bases are TGCGCCAGCAGTCAATTTATCCCCTTCGAGACCCAGTACTTC.

V usage is TRBV15 and J usage is TRBJ2-7, with a possible D match to TRBD2 (5 bases). Germline V lookup: CDR1 LNHNV, CDR2 YYDKDF (reference sequence). The CDR3 length is 14 residues. Trimming left V 0 bases short and J 7 bases short, with 13 bases between. The CDR3 sequence is CATSRDLRVREQYF. The CDR3 nucleotides read TGTGCCACCAGCAGAGATTTGAGGGTTCGGGAGCAGTACTTC.